These 31 T cell receptor beta chains were all obtained from the same sample, sequenced in a study of T-cell memory formation after mild COVID-19. Each CDR3 protein gets one entry after TCRdb re-called the 5' RACE reads with MiXCR. Of fewer than 150,000 distinct CDR3 sequences listed, roughly 6% are singletons. The sample consisted of PBMCs or a T cell subset sorted from them (not recorded which). Receptor source: an adult woman who had mild COVID-19 (a few samples of this study predate the infection). Cell type and time point are not known.

This clonotype occurred a few times. The chain's CDR3 is CASSFRAEQFF. CDR3 DNA sequence: TGTGCCAGCAGCTTTCGCGCGGAGCAGTTCTTC. This chain connects TRBV7-9 to TRBJ2-1; no reliable D call. Germline CDR1 reads SEHNR; CDR2 reads FQNEAQ (reference sequence). The CDR3 consists of 11 residues. V shed 3 bases and J shed 10 bases, with 7 bases lying between them.

CDR3 sequence (DNA): TGTGCCAGCAGCTCTTACAGGGGCTTAGACTATGGCTACACCTTC. It translates to CASSSYRGLDYGYTF. The chain joins TRBV7-2 to TRBJ1-2, with 7 nucleotides matching TRBD1. Per the germline V gene, CDR1 is SGHTA and CDR2 is FQGNSA. Trimming cost V 4 bases and J 3 bases; bases outside gene matches: 8. CDR3 length: 15 amino acids.

Notes on this clonotype: A junction end diverges from the germline sequence, so it may reflect a read error. The gene calls are TRBV7-8 and TRBJ2-7; no clear D gene. The CDR3 extends over 15 amino acids. Germline loops: CDR1 SGHVS, CDR2 FQNEAQ. The CDR3: CASSLGSPRAYEQYF. The DNA for the CDR3 is TGTGCCAGCAGTTTAGGAAGCCCCCGAGCCTACGAGCAGTACTTC.

This clonotype has at least ten counts. The chain's CDR3 is CASSAAGTGNYEQYF. The CDR3 bases are TGTGCCAGCAGCGCAGCCGGGACAGGAAACTACGAGCAGTACTTC. The genes are TRBV5-4 and TRBJ2-7; TRBD1 matches 8 bases. V trimming: 4 bases; J trimming: 3 bases; junction bases outside the gene matches: 9. CDR3 length: 15 amino acids. CDR1 and CDR2 (germline): SGHNT, YYREEE (reference sequence).

This clonotype was seen many times. DNA for the CDR3: TGTGCCACCAGTGAGCCCCCAGGGGACAGGGGTGAAAAACTGTTTTTT. This translates into CATSEPPGDRGEKLFF. The V and J genes are TRBV24-1 and TRBJ1-4; 10 bases match TRBD1. V was pared by 4 bases and J by 7 bases, with 8 bases of the junction left unmatched. This CDR3 spans 16 amino acids. Germline CDR1 KGHDR, CDR2 SFDVKD.

This clonotype was seen ten or more times. The chain couples TRBV5-1 to TRBJ2-3; 9 bases align to TRBD1. The germline V gene encodes CDR1 SGHRS and CDR2 YFSETQ. Unmatched junction bases numbered 6, after V lost 2 bases and J lost 5 bases. This CDR3 is 15 amino acids long. CDR3 in amino acids: CASSFRDRGGDTQYF. For the CDR3, the DNA is TGCGCCAGCAGCTTCCGCGACAGGGGGGGAGATACGCAGTATTTT.

The rearrangement joins TRBV6-2 or TRBV6-3 to TRBJ2-4; the match to TRBD2 covers 7 bases. The V gene's germline CDR1 is MNHEY and CDR2 SVGEGT. V was pared by 5 bases and J by 1 base, with 8 bases of the junction left unmatched. The CDR3 consists of 16 residues. CDR3 sequence: CASSQGLVWAKNIQYF. Written as DNA, the CDR3 is TGTGCCAGCAGTCAAGGACTAGTGTGGGCCAAAAACATTCAGTACTTC.

The genes are TRBV11-1 and TRBJ2-1; D possibly corresponds to TRBD2 (5 bases). The CDR3 runs 15 residues. From germline, CDR1 is SGHAT and CDR2 FQDESV (reference sequence). V lost 0 bases, J lost 5 bases, and 11 bases lay in between. As DNA, the CDR3 is TGTGCCAGCAGCTTAGCCCTAGCCATTGACAATGAGCAGTTCTTC. The encoded protein is CASSLALAIDNEQFF.

Many counts were recorded for this clonotype. This chain's CDR3 is CASSLNTLSGELFF. DNA for the CDR3: TGTGCCAGCAGCTTAAACACCTTATCCGGGGAGCTGTTTTTT. V gene TRBV7-6 combines with J gene TRBJ2-2; D is uncertain. V was pared by 2 bases and J by 6 bases, with 10 bases between. This CDR3 has 14 residues. Germline lookup yields CDR1 SGHVS and CDR2 FNYEAQ.

The sample holds a few counts of this clonotype. The rearrangement uses TRBV19 and TRBJ2-1; TRBD2 agrees at 13 bases. The V gene end was trimmed by 1 base and the J gene end by 15 bases; junction bases not matched to a gene: 6. The germline CDR1 and CDR2 sequences are LNHDA and SQIVND (reference sequence). The CDR3 extends over 14 amino acids. The CDR3 reads CASSIGTSGSSLFF. In DNA, the CDR3 is TGTGCCAGTAGTATAGGGACTAGCGGGAGTTCTCTGTTCTTC.

This clonotype was seen many times. The V gene is TRBV15, the J gene TRBJ2-5; D remains unclear. V was trimmed by 2 bases and J by 2 bases, leaving 9 bases between them. Germline V gene lookup returns CDR1 LNHNV and CDR2 YYDKDF (reference sequence). The length of the CDR3 is 14 residues. This CDR3 reads CATSRIDLQETQYF. CDR3 nucleotides: TGTGCCACCAGCAGAATCGATTTACAAGAGACCCAGTACTTC. The entire variable domain, with the rest obtained from reference TRBV15 and TRBJ2-5, is as follows: DAMVIQNPRYQVTQFGKPVTLSCSQTLNHNVMYWYQQKSSQAPKLLFHYYDKDFNNEADTPDNFQSRRPNTSFCFLDIRSPGLGDTAMYLCATSRIDLQETQYFGPGTRLLVL.

In this sample, this clonotype turned up many times. V and J are TRBV20-1 and TRBJ2-5, with no clear D. From germline, CDR1 is DFQATT and CDR2 SNEGSKA (reference sequence). The V gene lost 1 base and the J gene lost 4 bases, with 4 bases spanning the gap. This CDR3 comprises 11 residues. For the CDR3, the DNA is TGCAGTGCTAGAGTAAGAGAGACCCAGTACTTC. It translates to CSARVRETQYF.

The chain couples TRBV20-1 to TRBJ1-5; 11 positions match TRBD1. Germline V lookup: CDR1 DFQATT, CDR2 SNEGSKA (reference sequence). CDR3 length equals 17 residues. With 3 bases clipped from V and 6 bases from J, the junction kept 13 bases outside the gene matches. In DNA form, the CDR3 reads TGCAGTGCTAGCCACGGACAGGGGGCGGGTAAGGGTCAGCCCCAGCATTTT. Protein sequence: CSASHGQGAGKGQPQHF.

The gene calls are TRBV5-5 and TRBJ1-2; no clear D gene. This CDR3 is 12 amino acids long. The germline CDR1 and CDR2 sequences are SGHKS and YYEKEE (reference sequence). V lost 0 bases and J 5 bases, leaving 5 bases between the germline ends. The DNA of the CDR3 is TGTGCCAGCAGCTTGGTTGAATATGGCTACACCTTC. As protein: CASSLVEYGYTF.

This clonotype turned up a few times. The chain joins TRBV7-9 to TRBJ1-5; TRBD1 matches 10 bases. The CDR3 covers 16 residues. CDR1 SEHNR and CDR2 FQNEAQ come from the germline V gene (reference sequence). V was pared by 3 bases and J by 3 bases, with 5 bases of the junction left unmatched. CDR3 region: CASSFGDRGLNQPQHF. The DNA for the CDR3 is TGTGCCAGCAGCTTCGGGGACAGGGGCCTCAATCAGCCCCAGCATTTT.

Many counts were recorded for this clonotype. The rearrangement uses TRBV7-6 and TRBJ2-3; TRBD2 aligns across 12 bases. Trimming cost V 2 bases and J 4 bases; bases outside gene matches: 4. The CDR3 totals 16 residues. CDR1 SGHVS and CDR2 FNYEAQ come from the germline V gene. The CDR3 is CASSLLAGGRADTQYF. CDR3 nucleotides: TGTGCCAGCAGCTTACTAGCGGGGGGGCGCGCAGATACGCAGTATTTT.

The chain joins TRBV9 to TRBJ1-1; D gene uncertain. V dropped 0 bases and J dropped 1 base, with 7 bases sitting between them. Germline CDR1 and CDR2: SGDLS and YYNGEE. The length of the CDR3 is 14 residues. CDR3 sequence: CASSVDAENTEAFF. The CDR3, as DNA: TGTGCCAGCAGCGTAGATGCTGAGAACACTGAAGCTTTCTTT.

The genes are TRBV24-1 and TRBJ2-1, with TRBD2 as a possible D gene (6 bases). CDR3 length equals 16 residues. V gave up 3 bases and J gave up 5 bases, with 16 bases separating them. CDR1 KGHDR and CDR2 SFDVKD come from the germline V gene. CDR3 sequence reads: CATSDRRDSLNNEQFF. CDR3 coding DNA: TGTGCCACCAGTGATAGGCGGGACTCTTTAAACAATGAGCAGTTCTTC.

This clonotype was seen a few times. This sequence joins TRBV9 and TRBJ2-3, with 7 bases fitting TRBD2. J lost 2 bases, V lost 0 bases, and 9 bases had no gene match. The CDR3 runs to 17 residues. Germline V gene sequence: CDR1 SGDLS, CDR2 YYNGEE. CDR3 in DNA: TGTGCCAGCAGCGTAGACTGGTGGGGGGGGAACACAGATACGCAGTATTTT. Protein product: CASSVDWWGGNTDTQYF.

This clonotype was observed at least ten times. The chain has TRBV6-5 and TRBJ2-2; TRBD1 agrees at 7 bases. This CDR3 is built from 15 residues. The V and J ends lost 5 bases and 3 bases, in that order; junction bases with no gene match: 6. In germline, CDR1 is MNHEY, CDR2 SVGAGI. The CDR3 DNA is TGTGCCAGCAGTGCTCCGGGACAGTACACCGGGGAGCTGTTTTTT. Encoded protein: CASSAPGQYTGELFF.

This clonotype showed up just a few times. The chain couples TRBV7-8 to TRBJ1-2; 7 nucleotides line up with TRBD1. This CDR3 spans 15 amino acids. The V gene's germline CDR1 is SGHVS and CDR2 FQNEAQ. With 4 bases clipped from V and 4 bases from J, the junction kept 9 bases outside the gene matches. The CDR3 loop is CASSSDTGTVYGYTF. For the CDR3, the DNA is TGTGCCAGCAGCTCAGACACCGGGACAGTCTATGGCTACACCTTC.

The V and J genes are TRBV5-1 and TRBJ2-2; the match to TRBD1 covers 7 bases. V was clipped by 5 bases and J by 3 bases; unmatched bases: 7. The CDR3 runs to 15 residues. Germline lookup yields CDR1 SGHRS and CDR2 YFSETQ. The CDR3 DNA follows: TGCGCCAGCAGTACAGGGGAGTCGGACACCGGGGAGCTGTTTTTT. Translated: CASSTGESDTGELFF.

This clonotype was detected only a few times. This chain uses TRBV15 with TRBJ2-2; TRBD1 matches 8 bases. The CDR3 spans 14 residues. Unmatched junction bases numbered 4, after V lost 7 bases and J lost 3 bases. Germline V CDR1 and CDR2: LNHNV, YYDKDF (reference sequence). CDR3 DNA sequence: TGTGCCACCAAGCCGGGACAGGACACCGGGGAGCTGTTTTTT. Its translation: CATKPGQDTGELFF.

The rearrangement links TRBV25-1 to TRBJ1-4; 7 nucleotides match TRBD1. V shed 3 bases, J shed 0 bases, and the junction held 1 base outside the gene matches. The CDR3 runs to 15 residues. CDR1 and CDR2 (germline): MGHDK, SYGVNS. This chain's CDR3 is CASSDQGATNEKLFF. CDR3 bases: TGTGCCAGCAGTGACCAGGGGGCAACTAATGAAAAACTGTTTTTT.

This clonotype has just a few counts. This chain uses TRBV7-9 with TRBJ1-1; D ambiguous. Germline V CDR1 and CDR2: SEHNR, FQNEAQ (reference sequence). The CDR3 extends over 13 amino acids. V was cut by 5 bases and J by 1 base, with 8 bases left in between. Here the CDR3 reads CASSPTRNTEAFF. The DNA for the CDR3 is TGTGCCAGCAGCCCCACCAGGAACACTGAAGCTTTCTTT.

This clonotype was seen repeatedly, ten times or more. The J gene is TRBJ2-1, the V gene TRBV11-3; 12 bases align to TRBD2. The CDR3 totals 16 residues. CDR1 is SGHNT and CDR2 is YENEEA in the germline V gene. J gave up 4 bases and V 1 base, and 2 bases lay outside the gene matches. CDR3 nucleotides: TGTGCCAGCAGCTTAGGGGGACTAGCGGGTTACAATGAGCAGTTCTTC. Amino acids: CASSLGGLAGYNEQFF.

This clonotype was seen more than once but under ten times. This rearrangement joins TRBV6-2 or TRBV6-3 to TRBJ2-2; tentatively, D is TRBD2 (5 bases). This CDR3 is 15 amino acids long. Germline CDR1 reads MNHEY; CDR2 reads SVGEGT. The germline V and J ends were trimmed by 6 bases and 4 bases, with 15 bases remaining between them. The CDR3 coding sequence is TGTGCCAGCAGCCTCCATCAGGCGGGCACCGGGGAGCTGTTTTTT. Encoded protein: CASSLHQAGTGELFF.

CDR3 amino acids: CATRDRNTEAFF. Here the CDR3 DNA reads TGTGCCACCAGGGACAGGAACACTGAAGCTTTCTTT. V usage is TRBV24-1 and J usage is TRBJ1-1; D is perhaps TRBD1 (6 bases). The CDR3 runs to 12 residues. With 7 bases removed from V and 1 base from J, the gap between germline ends came to 6 bases. Germline CDR1 and CDR2: KGHDR and SFDVKD.

This clonotype was seen a few times. The chain joins TRBV11-3 to TRBJ1-6; D ambiguous. Germline CDR1 and CDR2: SGHNT and YENEEA. The CDR3 loop spans 15 amino acids. Trimming took 0 bases from V and 5 from J, leaving 8 bases between them. The CDR3 loop is CASSLDGGHNSPLHF. The CDR3 DNA reads as TGTGCCAGCAGCTTAGATGGCGGTCATAATTCACCCCTCCACTTT.

This clonotype has ten or more counts. The chain is built from TRBV19 and TRBJ2-7; D is undetermined. This CDR3 is 14 amino acids long. Germline CDR1 and CDR2: LNHDA and SQIVND (reference sequence). V was trimmed by 8 bases and J by 3 bases, leaving 17 bases between them. The DNA for the CDR3 is TGTGCCAGTTCAAACGCCGCAGGTATCTACGAGCAGTACTTC. It specifies CASSNAAGIYEQYF. The whole variable domain, filled in from reference TRBV19 and TRBJ2-7, reads DGGITQSPKYLFRKEGQNVTLSCEQNLNHDAMYWYRQDPGQGLRLIYYSQIVNDFQKGDIAEGYSVSREKKESFPLTVTSAQKNPTAFYLCASSNAAGIYEQYFGPGTRLTVT.

V and J are TRBV5-1 and TRBJ2-7; the D call may be TRBD1 or TRBD2 (5 bases each). Germline V gene sequence: CDR1 SGHRS, CDR2 YFSETQ. The CDR3 is 14 amino acids. V lost 3 bases to trimming and J lost 3 bases, with 13 bases between them. The CDR3 protein is CASSWGTEDYEQYF. In nucleotides, the CDR3 is TGCGCCAGCAGCTGGGGGACGGAGGACTACGAGCAGTACTTC.